Ten or more counts support the clone carrying this T cell receptor (beta chain). The study amplified TCR beta CDR3 regions using RNA transcripts. Second-round multiplex PCR came after first-round RT-PCR with HTBI primers. TCRdb fed the multiplex PCR reads into MiXCR, producing one record per CDR3 protein. The repertoire has 300,000 to 450,000 distinct CDR3 sequences, approximately 18% of them found once; the top ten carry around 2.4%. The data were obtained in a study of Graves' ophthalmopathy and Graves' hyperthyroidism. Hyperthyroidism was considered stable when no ophthalmopathy appeared within 18 months of follow-up. The hyperthyroidism patients, aged 18 to 65, had been newly diagnosed, with under 2 months' duration. Clinical symptoms, serum thyroxine, TRAb, thyroid ultrasound and orbital computed tomography determined diagnosis. The PBMC fraction was derived from more than 8 ml of fresh peripheral blood.

The V gene lost 5 bases and the J gene lost 5 bases, with 12 bases spanning the gap. Germline V lookup: CDR1 SGHVS, CDR2 FQNEAQ. This CDR3 is built from 13 residues. The gene calls are TRBV7-8 and TRBJ2-5, with a tentative D call TRBD1 (5 bases). The sequenced sample consisted of peripheral blood. This TCR came from an adult woman with stable Graves' hyperthyroidism. The CDR3 region is CASSQGVGETQYF. CDR3 DNA: TGTGCCAGCAGCCAAGGGGTAGGGGAGACCCAGTACTTC.